This TCR beta chain derives from a study of cytomegalovirus exposure and HLA in healthy donors. The study's findings and limits: It was confirmed in vitro that three of the CMV-associated chains were specific for CMV antigens.

Points on this clone: Its antigen is still unknown.

Vbeta (60) and Jbeta (13) primers were used in the PCR. Produced via immunoSEQ multiplex PCR; TCRdb's table is partial and in-frame only. The data contain 96,000 or so clones, under 85% of them singletons. The germline gives CDR1 SNHLY, CDR2 FYNNEI. The ends were cut back, 11 bases at V and 8 bases at J, with 21 bases in the middle. This CDR3 spans 13 amino acids. The receptor was isolated from a female donor in good health and CMV-seropositive. The sample consisted of PBMCs. The chain has TRBV2 and TRBJ1-2; a weak D match, TRBD1 (5 bases). The DNA of the CDR3 is TGTGCCGCGCCCCAGGGTGGGTTGTGGGGCTACACCTTC. As protein: CAAPQGGLWGYTF.